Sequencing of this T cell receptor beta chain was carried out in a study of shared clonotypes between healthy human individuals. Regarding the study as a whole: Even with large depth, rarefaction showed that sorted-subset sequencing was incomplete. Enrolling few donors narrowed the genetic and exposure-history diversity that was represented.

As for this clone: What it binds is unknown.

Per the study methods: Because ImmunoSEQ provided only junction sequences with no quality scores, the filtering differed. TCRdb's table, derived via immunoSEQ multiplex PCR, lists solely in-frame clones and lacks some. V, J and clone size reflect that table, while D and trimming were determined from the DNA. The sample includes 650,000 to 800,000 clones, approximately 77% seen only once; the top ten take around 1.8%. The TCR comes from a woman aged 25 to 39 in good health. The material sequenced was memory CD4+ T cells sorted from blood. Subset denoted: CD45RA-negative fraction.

CDR3 sequence reads: CASSQDRVFEKLFF. The CDR3 DNA follows: TGTGCCAGCAGCCAAGACAGGGTTTTTGAAAAACTGTTTTTT. The gene calls are TRBV4-2 and TRBJ1-4; possibly TRBD1 for D (5 bases). V was shortened by 0 bases and J by 7 bases, with 9 bases between the two germline ends. Germline V gene data show CDR1 as LGHNA and CDR2 as YNFKEQ. This CDR3 is 14 amino acids long.